What follows are 9 T cell receptor beta chains derived from one specimen sequenced in a study of blood T cell repertoires in COVID-19. Profiled with immunoSEQ multiplex PCR; TCRdb holds only in-frame clones, not every one. The table shows about 140,000 clones, with over 70% occurring only once. The sequenced sample consisted of PBMCs or T cells enriched from blood (not recorded which). The receptor set was obtained from a man in his fifties in a cohort exposed to, infected with or recovered from COVID-19 (not recorded which).

As DNA, the CDR3 is TGCGCCAGCAGCCAAGGAGGCCCCCTTGTCACAGATACGCAGTATTTT. This sequence encodes CASSQGGPLVTDTQYF. This chain links TRBV4-1 with TRBJ2-3, with no clear D. Between the trimmed V and J ends, which lost 1 base and 2 bases, there was a span of 13 bases. Looked up from germline, CDR1 is MGHRA and CDR2 is YSYEKL. The CDR3 is 16 amino acids.

The chain employs TRBV7-2 and TRBJ1-5, with D possibly TRBD1 on 5 matching bases. Trimming left V 1 base short and J 7 bases short, with 14 bases between. The CDR3 spans 15 residues. The germline CDR1 and CDR2 sequences are SGHTA and FQGNSA. This CDR3 reads CASSLVGGGSQPQHF. As DNA, the CDR3 is TGTGCCAGCAGCTTAGTAGGCGGGGGAAGCCAGCCCCAGCATTTT.

A word on this clone: The same CDR3 also results from other DNA sequences found in this sample. The chain couples TRBV3-1 (or the pseudogene TRBV3-2) to TRBJ2-2; D not certain. This CDR3 region has 13 residues. Germline values: CDR1 LGHDT, CDR2 YNNKEL (reference sequence). The ends were cut back, 1 base at V and 6 bases at J, with 6 bases in the middle. The CDR3 loop is CASSQGGPGELFF. CDR3 bases: TGTGCCAGCAGCCAAGGAGGTCCCGGGGAGCTGTTTTTT.

This clone was seen only a few times. This chain uses TRBV10-2 with TRBJ2-3; 11 nucleotides agree with TRBD2. This CDR3 contains 14 residues. After removal of 6 bases from V and 5 bases from J, the junction contained 4 bases not matched to a gene. CDR1 is WSHSY and CDR2 is SAAADI in the germline V gene. CDR3 in DNA: TGCGCCAGCAGCGTGACTAGCGGGATAGATACGCAGTATTTT. Protein sequence: CASSVTSGIDTQYF.

The chain combines TRBV18 with TRBJ1-6; D might be TRBD1 (5 bases). Germline-derived CDR1 and CDR2 are KGHSH and LQKENI. CDR3 length: 13 residues. Trimming took 2 bases from V and 10 from J, leaving 9 bases between them. CDR3 in amino acids: CASSPTRESPLHF. The CDR3 region has the DNA TGTGCCAGCTCACCAACCAGGGAATCACCCCTCCACTTT.

The CDR3 spells CATSDTGQGVHEQFF. DNA of the CDR3: TGTGCCACCAGTGATACGGGACAGGGTGTCCATGAGCAGTTCTTC. The V gene is TRBV24-1, the J gene TRBJ2-1; 9 bases are shared with TRBD1. Per the germline V gene, CDR1 is KGHDR and CDR2 is SFDVKD. The ends lost 3 bases at V and 8 bases at J; junction bases unmatched: 7. The length of the CDR3 is 15 residues.

The rearrangement joins TRBV10-2 to TRBJ2-2; perhaps TRBD2 as D (6 bases). The CDR3 consists of 13 residues. Trimming took off 11 bases at V and 5 bases at J, with 15 bases between the two ends. Germline V gene lookup returns CDR1 WSHSY and CDR2 SAAADI. CDR3 in DNA: TGCGCCTCCGAGCCTGGGGGGACCGGGGAGCTGTTTTTT. It specifies CASEPGGTGELFF.

This sequence joins TRBV4-1 and TRBJ2-7; D is perhaps TRBD2 (5 bases). CDR1 MGHRA and CDR2 YSYEKL come from the germline V gene. V was clipped by 1 base and J by 9 bases, with 13 bases between them. CDR3 length: 13 amino acids. CDR3 DNA sequence: TGCGCCAGCAGCCAAGTCAACCAGAGGGTGCAGTACTTC. It codes for CASSQVNQRVQYF.

This chain connects TRBV28 to TRBJ1-1; 7 nucleotides line up with TRBD1. V shed 5 bases and J 8 bases; nucleotides not matched to a gene: 14. Germline CDR1 and CDR2: MDHEN and SYDVKM. The CDR3 sequence is 15 residues long. The CDR3 is CASSPPKGTDLEAFF. CDR3 nucleotide sequence: TGTGCCAGCAGTCCACCGAAAGGGACAGACCTCGAAGCTTTCTTT. The variable domain in full, completed from reference TRBV28 and TRBJ1-1, reads DVKVTQSSRYLVKRTGEKVFLECVQDMDHENMFWYRQDPGLGLRLIYFSYDVKMKEKGDIPEGYSVSREKKERFSLILESASTNQTSMYLCASSPPKGTDLEAFFGQGTRLTVV.